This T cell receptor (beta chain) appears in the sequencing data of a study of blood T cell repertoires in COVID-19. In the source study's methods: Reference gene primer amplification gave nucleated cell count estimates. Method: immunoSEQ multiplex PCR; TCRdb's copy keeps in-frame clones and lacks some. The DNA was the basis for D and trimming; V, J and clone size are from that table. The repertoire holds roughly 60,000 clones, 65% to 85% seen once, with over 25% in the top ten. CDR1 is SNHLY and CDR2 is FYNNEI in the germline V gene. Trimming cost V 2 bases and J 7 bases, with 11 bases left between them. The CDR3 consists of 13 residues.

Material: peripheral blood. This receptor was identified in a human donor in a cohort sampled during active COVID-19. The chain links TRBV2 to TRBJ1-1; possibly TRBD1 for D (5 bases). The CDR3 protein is CASSENVGGEAFF. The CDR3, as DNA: TGTGCCAGCAGTGAAAACGTGGGGGGTGAAGCTTTCTTT.